This entry describes one T cell receptor (beta chain). This sample was included in a study of T cells in Graves' hyperthyroidism and ophthalmopathy. PBMCs stemmed from less than 13 ml fresh peripheral blood. The CDR3 sequence is 9 residues long. The germline CDR1 and CDR2 sequences are MGHDK and SYGVNS. Trimming stripped 10 bases from V and 5 bases from J, with 5 bases between. There were TCR beta CDR3 regions amplified from RNA transcripts. HTBI primers drove first-round RT-PCR of the TCR CDR3. TCRdb processed the multiplex PCR reads anew with MiXCR; each CDR3 protein has one entry. This table has hundreds of thousands of distinct CDR3 sequences, approximately 40% appearing once.

The chain joins TRBV25-1 to TRBJ2-5; D ambiguous. The sequenced sample was blood. The receptor comes from a man in his late teens or twenties with Graves' hyperthyroidism. CDR3 protein: CAMVETQYF. DNA for the CDR3: TGTGCCATGGTGGAGACCCAGTACTTC.